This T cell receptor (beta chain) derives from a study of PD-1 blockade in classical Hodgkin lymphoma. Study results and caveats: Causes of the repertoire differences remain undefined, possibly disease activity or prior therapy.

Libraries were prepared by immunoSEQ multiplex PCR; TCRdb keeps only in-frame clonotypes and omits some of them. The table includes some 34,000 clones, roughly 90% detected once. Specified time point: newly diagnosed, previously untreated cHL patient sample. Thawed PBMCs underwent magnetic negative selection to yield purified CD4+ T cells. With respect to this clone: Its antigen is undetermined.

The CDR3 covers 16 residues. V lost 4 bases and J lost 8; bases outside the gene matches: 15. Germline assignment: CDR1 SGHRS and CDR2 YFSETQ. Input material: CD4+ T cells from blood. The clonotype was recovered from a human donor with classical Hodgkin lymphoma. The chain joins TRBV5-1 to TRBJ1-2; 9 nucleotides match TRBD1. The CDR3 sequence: CASSPRTGVHVDGYTF. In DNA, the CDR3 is TGCGCCAGCAGCCCGCGGACAGGGGTGCATGTTGACGGCTACACCTTC.